The 20 T cell receptor beta chains listed next were all sequenced from one sample in a study of blood T cell repertoires in COVID-19. The data were produced by immunoSEQ multiplex PCR, yet TCRdb's version contains in-frame clones alone and is incomplete. The table has 81,000 or so clones, around 88% seen once. The sequencing sample was made of peripheral blood. The receptor source for this set is a man aged 50-59 years with active COVID-19.

This clone was recorded only once. The chain uses TRBV28 and TRBJ2-7; D unresolved. Germline V gives CDR1 MDHEN, CDR2 SYDVKM. Trimming stripped 6 bases from V and 1 base from J, with 10 bases between. This CDR3 spans 13 amino acids. CDR3 protein: CASRFPRSYEQYF. CDR3 DNA sequence: TGTGCCAGCAGGTTTCCTCGGTCCTACGAGCAGTACTTC.

This sequence joins TRBV6-4 and TRBJ2-2, with TRBD1 as a possible D gene (6 bases). This CDR3 is 15 amino acids long. The V and J ends lost 6 bases and 3 bases respectively, with 14 bases between them. Germline lookup yields CDR1 MRHNA and CDR2 SNTAGT. CDR3 residues: CASRVQGVDTGELFF. The CDR3 nucleotides read TGTGCCAGCAGGGTACAGGGTGTGGACACCGGGGAGCTGTTTTTT.

This clone was seen a single time. The chain couples TRBV2 to TRBJ2-3; 7 bases are a match to TRBD1. With V trimmed by 6 bases and J by 5 bases, 8 bases remained unmatched. Germline V gene sequence: CDR1 SNHLY, CDR2 FYNNEI. This CDR3 contains 14 residues. In DNA form, the CDR3 reads TGTGCCAGCAGACTAACAGGGGCTTTAGATACGCAGTATTTT. This gives the protein CASRLTGALDTQYF.

The chain carries TRBV5-4 and TRBJ2-2; D possibly corresponds to TRBD2 (6 bases). The germline V and J ends were trimmed by 2 bases and 10 bases, with 18 bases remaining between them. The CDR3 sequence is 15 residues long. Per the germline V gene, CDR1 is SGHNT and CDR2 is YYREEE (reference sequence). The CDR3 loop is CASSFSLTGAAELFF. The CDR3 region has the DNA TGTGCCAGCAGCTTTTCCCTTACGGGAGCGGCGGAGCTGTTTTTT.

This chain joins TRBV6-5 and TRBJ2-7, with TRBD1 matching over 7 bases. This CDR3 has 13 amino acids. The junction had 7 bases not matched to a gene; V was cut back by 7 bases and J by 4 bases. Germline V gene lookup returns CDR1 MNHEY and CDR2 SVGAGI. This CDR3 reads CASTRDSGYEQYF. The CDR3 bases are TGTGCCAGCACCCGGGACAGCGGTTACGAGCAGTACTTC.

V and J are TRBV5-4 and TRBJ1-1; TRBD1 might be the D (5 bases). Looked up from germline, CDR1 is SGHNT and CDR2 is YYREEE (reference sequence). The CDR3 runs 15 residues. V lost 4 bases and J lost 1, with 14 bases in between. The CDR3, as DNA: TGTGCCAGCAGCCCTAGGGGAATCGCGAACACTGAAGCTTTCTTT. It translates to CASSPRGIANTEAFF.

V gene TRBV28 combines with J gene TRBJ2-7, with 8 bases identical to TRBD1. In germline, CDR1 is MDHEN, CDR2 SYDVKM. CDR3 size: 17 residues. The ends lost 1 base at V and 0 bases at J; junction bases unmatched: 8. The CDR3 loop reads CASSLLAGTGVSYEQYF. Written as DNA, the CDR3 is TGTGCCAGCAGTTTATTAGCCGGGACAGGCGTCTCCTACGAGCAGTACTTC.

This clone was seen more than once but under ten times. The gene calls are TRBV18 and TRBJ1-2, with 7 bases lining up with TRBD1. Germline V lookup: CDR1 KGHSH, CDR2 LQKENI. This CDR3 has 13 residues. J lost 4 bases, V lost 5 bases, and 4 bases had no gene match. In DNA form, the CDR3 reads TGTGCCAGCTCATCGGGACAGCCCTATGGCTACACCTTC. As protein: CASSSGQPYGYTF.

The V call is TRBV11-3, the J call TRBJ2-1, with D tentatively TRBD1 (5 bases). Germline V CDR1 and CDR2: SGHNT, YENEEA. This CDR3 has 15 amino acids. V dropped 0 bases and J dropped 5 bases, with 11 bases sitting between them. The CDR3 spells CASSLEGDKDNEQFF. The CDR3 DNA reads TGTGCCAGCAGCTTAGAAGGGGATAAGGACAATGAGCAGTTCTTC.

The J gene is TRBJ2-3, the V gene TRBV2; perhaps TRBD2 as D (6 bases). The CDR3 extends over 16 amino acids. Germline assignment: CDR1 SNHLY and CDR2 FYNNEI. V was shortened by 6 bases and J by 0 bases, with 16 bases between the two germline ends. This CDR3 is CASSRGAGTSTDTQYF. CDR3 sequence (DNA): TGTGCCAGCAGCCGGGGCGCGGGGACGAGCACAGATACGCAGTATTTT.

This clone was found once. The chain recombines TRBV11-2 with TRBJ2-5; 9 bases align to TRBD1. Germline-derived CDR1 and CDR2 are SGHAT and FQNNGV. V was clipped by 1 base and J by 5 bases; unmatched bases: 14. The CDR3 covers 18 residues. The DNA of the CDR3 is TGTGCCAGCAGCTTAGTACTCTTTACAACAGGGGGCTCGGAGACCCAGTACTTC. This translates into CASSLVLFTTGGSETQYF.

V is TRBV5-1 and J is TRBJ2-7; perhaps TRBD2 as D (5 bases). The CDR3 has 12 amino acids. V lost 7 bases, J lost 3 bases, and 11 bases lay in between. CDR1 is SGHRS and CDR2 is YFSETQ in the germline V gene. CDR3 loop: CASSIGGYEQYF. DNA of the CDR3: TGCGCCAGCTCTATCGGAGGCTACGAGCAGTACTTC.

This chain uses TRBV6-6 with TRBJ2-2, with TRBD2 as a possible D gene (5 bases). In germline, CDR1 is MNHNY, CDR2 SVGAGI (reference sequence). This CDR3 comprises 14 residues. Trimming took 3 bases from V and 6 from J, leaving 11 bases between them. The CDR3 sequence is CASSYIPEAGELFF. The DNA for the CDR3 is TGTGCCAGCAGTTATATACCGGAGGCCGGGGAGCTGTTTTTT.

This rearrangement joins TRBV14 to TRBJ2-1, with 9 bases that match TRBD2. This CDR3 spans 13 amino acids. The J segment lost 13 bases and the V segment lost 0 bases, leaving 4 bases of the junction unmatched. Germline V gene lookup returns CDR1 SGHDN and CDR2 FVKESK. CDR3 in DNA: TGTGCCAGCAGCCAAGATATTAGCGGGAGCCAGTTCTTC. Translated: CASSQDISGSQFF. The variable domain in full, completed from reference TRBV14 and TRBJ2-1, reads EAGVTQFPSHSVIEKGQTVTLRCDPISGHDNLYWYRRVMGKEIKFLLHFVKESKQDESGMPNNRFLAERTGGTYSTLKVQPAELEDSGVYFCASSQDISGSQFFGPGTRLTVL.

Concerning this clone itself: A much larger clone is a single base away; this may be a read error. The chain employs TRBV7-2 and TRBJ2-2; 13 bases are shared with TRBD2. The CDR3 is 15 amino acids. Germline CDR1 reads SGHTA; CDR2 reads FQGNSA. CDR3 sequence reads: CANSLGLAGAGELFF. CDR3 sequence (DNA): TGTGCCAACAGCTTAGGACTAGCGGGAGCCGGGGAGCTGTTTTTT.

This clone appeared once. The chain carries TRBV3-1 (or the pseudogene TRBV3-2) and TRBJ1-2, with TRBD1 identical over 7 bases. In germline, CDR1 is LGHDT, CDR2 YNNKEL (reference sequence). The CDR3 has 14 amino acids. With 4 bases clipped from V and 2 bases from J, the junction kept 4 bases outside the gene matches. In DNA, the CDR3 is TGTGCCAGCAGCCCCAGGACAGGAAACTATGGCTACACCTTC. Its translation: CASSPRTGNYGYTF.

The chain carries TRBV5-1 and TRBJ2-7; 7 bases align to TRBD1. Trimming at V came to 0 bases and at J to 3 bases, leaving 0 bases not matched to a gene. The CDR3 loop spans 13 amino acids. Germline V gives CDR1 SGHRS, CDR2 YFSETQ. The CDR3 DNA follows: TGCGCCAGCAGCTTGGGGACAGGCTACGAGCAGTACTTC. Translating it yields CASSLGTGYEQYF. Using reference TRBV5-1 and TRBJ2-7 for the parts outside the CDR3, the full variable domain is KAGVTQTPRYLIKTRGQQVTLSCSPISGHRSVSWYQQTPGQGLQFLFEYFSETQRNKGNFPGRFSGRQFSNSRSEMNVSTLELGDSALYLCASSLGTGYEQYFGPGTRLTVT.

V usage is TRBV5-4 and J usage is TRBJ2-1, with D possibly matching TRBD1 (6 bases). V was cut by 0 bases and J by 0 bases, with 10 bases left in between. The CDR3 extends over 16 amino acids. CDR1 is SGHNT and CDR2 is YYREEE in the germline V gene (reference sequence). In nucleotides, the CDR3 is TGTGCCAGCAGCTTGGACAGGGCGAGCTCCTACAATGAGCAGTTCTTC. Its protein is CASSLDRASSYNEQFF.

The rearrangement links TRBV9 to TRBJ2-7, with a weak D call TRBD2 (6 bases). Trimming pared 3 bases from V and 3 bases from J, leaving 19 bases between. Germline loops: CDR1 SGDLS, CDR2 YYNGEE. This CDR3 has 16 amino acids. The CDR3 nucleotides read TGTGCCAGCAGCGCCTCCCCCGGGGGTTCGGGCTACGAGCAGTACTTC. Protein product: CASSASPGGSGYEQYF. Full variable domain (remainder filled in from reference TRBV9 and TRBJ2-7): DSGVTQTPKHLITATGQRVTLRCSPRSGDLSVYWYQQSLDQGLQFLIQYYNGEERAKGNILERFSAQQFPDLHSELNLSSLELGDSALYFCASSASPGGSGYEQYFGPGTRLTVT.

The rearrangement uses TRBV5-8 and TRBJ2-1; TRBD1 agrees at 10 bases. Trimming removed 4 bases from V and 0 bases from J; junction bases left unmatched: 7. Looked up from germline, CDR1 is SGHTS and CDR2 is YDEGEE. The CDR3 loop spans 17 amino acids. The chain's CDR3 is CASSPGTGDNSYNEQFF. CDR3 DNA sequence: TGTGCCAGCAGCCCGGGGACAGGGGACAACTCCTACAATGAGCAGTTCTTC.